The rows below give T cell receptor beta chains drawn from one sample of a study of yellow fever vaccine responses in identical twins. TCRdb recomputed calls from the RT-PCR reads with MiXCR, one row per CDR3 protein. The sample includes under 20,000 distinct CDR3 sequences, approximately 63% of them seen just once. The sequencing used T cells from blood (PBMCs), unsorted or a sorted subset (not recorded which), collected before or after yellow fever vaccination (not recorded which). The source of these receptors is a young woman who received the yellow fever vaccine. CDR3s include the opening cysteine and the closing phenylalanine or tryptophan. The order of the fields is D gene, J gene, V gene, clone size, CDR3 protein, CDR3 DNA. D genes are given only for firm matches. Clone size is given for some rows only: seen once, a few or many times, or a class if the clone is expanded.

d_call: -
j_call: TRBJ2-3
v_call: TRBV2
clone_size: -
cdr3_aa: CASSVGYGADTQYF
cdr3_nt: TGTGCCAGCAGTGTGGGATACGGGGCAGATACGCAGTATTTT

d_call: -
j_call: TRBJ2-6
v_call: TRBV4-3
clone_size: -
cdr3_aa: CASSQARPGVLTF
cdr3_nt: TGCGCCAGCAGCCAAGCCCGGCCCGGCGTCCTGACTTTC

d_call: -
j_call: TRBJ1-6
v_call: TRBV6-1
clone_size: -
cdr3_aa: CASSLYNSPLHF
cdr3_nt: TGTGCCAGCAGCTTATATAATTCACCCCTCCACTTT

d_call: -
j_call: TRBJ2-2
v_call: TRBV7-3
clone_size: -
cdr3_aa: CASSLTRTGELFF
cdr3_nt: TGTGCCAGCAGCTTAACCCGGACCGGGGAGCTGTTTTTT

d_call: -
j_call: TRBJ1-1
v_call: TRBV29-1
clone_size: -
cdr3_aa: CSYGRVNTEAFF
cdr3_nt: TGCAGCTACGGGAGGGTGAACACTGAAGCTTTCTTT

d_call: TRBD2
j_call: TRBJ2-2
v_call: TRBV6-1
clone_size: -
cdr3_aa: CASSQRGGLAGELFF
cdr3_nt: TGTGCCAGCAGCCAACGGGGGGGCTTGGCCGGGGAGCTGTTTTTT

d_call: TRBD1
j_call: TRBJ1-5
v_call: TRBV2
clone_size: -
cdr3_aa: CASTGQDNQPQHF
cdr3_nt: TGTGCCAGCACCGGACAGGACAATCAGCCCCAGCATTTT

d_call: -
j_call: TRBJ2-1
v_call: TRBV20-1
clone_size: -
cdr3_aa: CSARDTSSSYNEQFF
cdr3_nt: TGCAGTGCTAGAGATACTTCAAGCTCCTACAATGAGCAGTTCTTC

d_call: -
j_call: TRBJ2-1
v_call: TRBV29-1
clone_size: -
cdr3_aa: CSAPLRGRDNEQFF
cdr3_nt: TGCAGCGCGCCCCTCCGGGGAAGGGACAATGAGCAGTTCTTC

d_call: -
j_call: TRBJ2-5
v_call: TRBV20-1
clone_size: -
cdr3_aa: CSASSVQETQYF
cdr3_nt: TGCAGTGCTAGTAGCGTCCAAGAGACCCAGTACTTC

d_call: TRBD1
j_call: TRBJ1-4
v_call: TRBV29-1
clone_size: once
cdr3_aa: CSGRGTGGEKLFF
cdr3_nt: TGCAGCGGCCGCGGGACAGGAGGGGAAAAACTGTTTTTT

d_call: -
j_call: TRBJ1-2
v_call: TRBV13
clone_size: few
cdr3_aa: CASSPNREHYGYTF
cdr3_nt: TGTGCCAGCAGCCCCAACAGGGAACACTATGGCTACACCTTC